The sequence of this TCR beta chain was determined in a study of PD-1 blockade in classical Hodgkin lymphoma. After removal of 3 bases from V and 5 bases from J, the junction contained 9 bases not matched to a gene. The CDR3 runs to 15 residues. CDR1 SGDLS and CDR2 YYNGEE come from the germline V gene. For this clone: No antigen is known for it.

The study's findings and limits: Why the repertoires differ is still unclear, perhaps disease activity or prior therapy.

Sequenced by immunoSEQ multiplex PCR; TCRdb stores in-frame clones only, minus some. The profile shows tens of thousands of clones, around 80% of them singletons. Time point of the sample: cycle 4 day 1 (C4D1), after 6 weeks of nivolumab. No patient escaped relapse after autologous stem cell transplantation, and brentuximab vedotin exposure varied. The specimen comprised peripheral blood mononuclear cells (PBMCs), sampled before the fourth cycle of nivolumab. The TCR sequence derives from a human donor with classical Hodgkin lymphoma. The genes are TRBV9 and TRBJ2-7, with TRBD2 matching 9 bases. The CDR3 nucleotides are TGTGCCAGCAGCGAACAACTAGCGGGTGCAGACGAGCAGTACTTC. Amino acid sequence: CASSEQLAGADEQYF.